This TCR beta chain was sequenced during a study of blood T cell repertoires in COVID-19. In germline, CDR1 is SGDLS, CDR2 YYNGEE. V lost 2 bases, J lost 9 bases, and 15 bases lay in between. The CDR3 is made up of 15 amino acids. The assay was immunoSEQ multiplex PCR, and TCRdb's table has in-frame clones only and misses some. The data show about 440,000 clones, approximately 90% seen once. The TCR was taken from a woman aged 45-60 years with COVID-19, enrolled during active disease. This chain links TRBV9 with TRBJ1-6; maybe TRBD1 (5 bases). Sequencing input: peripheral blood. Here the CDR3 DNA reads TGTGCCAGCAGCGTGAGTGGGGGGTCGGGTTCACCCCTCCACTTT. Protein sequence: CASSVSGGSGSPLHF.